The rows below give T cell receptor beta chains drawn from one sample of a study of cytotoxic CD8 clonotypes in ibrutinib-treated CLL. Method: immunoSEQ multiplex PCR; TCRdb's copy keeps in-frame clones and lacks some. The data contain roughly 160,000 clones, approximately 77% of them singletons. Here the sequenced sample was PBMCs, taken after 12 months of ibrutinib treatment. The receptor set was obtained from a human donor with chronic lymphocytic leukemia. Each CDR3 is given with its conserved first and last residue. The D gene is left open where the match is weak. A clone size is listed for some rows: how often the clone was seen (once, few, many), or a class if it is expanded.

TRBJ2-7 few TRBV27 TRBD2 CASLPRAGATSYEQYF TGTGCCAGCCTCCCCCGGGCGGGAGCTACCTCCTACGAGCAGTACTTC
TRBJ1-2 . TRBV29-1 TRBD1 CSVERDRGLRDGYTF TGCAGCGTTGAGAGGGACAGGGGGCTTCGGGATGGCTACACCTTC
TRBJ2-1 . TRBV6-5 . CASSSRENYYNEQFF TGTGCCAGCAGTTCTCGGGAGAATTACTACAATGAGCAGTTCTTC
TRBJ1-4 . TRBV7-2 TRBD1 CASSFPGQGTNEKLFF TGTGCCAGCAGCTTCCCGGGACAGGGAACTAATGAAAAACTGTTTTTT
TRBJ2-7 . TRBV7-8 . CASSLDIGAYEQYF TGTGCCAGCAGCTTAGATATAGGGGCCTACGAGCAGTACTTC
TRBJ2-1 . TRBV27 . CASSLAPPAYNEQFF TGTGCCAGCAGTTTAGCCCCCCCGGCCTACAATGAGCAGTTCTTC
TRBJ2-1 . TRBV29-1 TRBD1 CSGTQGAGSYNEQFF TGCAGCGGGACACAGGGGGCAGGTTCCTACAATGAGCAGTTCTTC
TRBJ1-2 . TRBV5-1 . CASGSGYTF TGCGCCAGCGGAAGTGGCTACACCTTC
TRBJ2-7 . TRBV5-1 . CASSLVAGPGKFYEQYF TGCGCCAGCAGCTTGGTTGCGGGGCCAGGGAAGTTCTACGAGCAGTACTTC
TRBJ2-1 . TRBV28 TRBD2 CASSSPAGTSGSREQFF TGTGCCAGCAGCTCACCGGCAGGGACTAGCGGGAGTAGGGAGCAGTTCTTC
TRBJ2-7 . TRBV27 TRBD1 CASSTTGQGYEQYF TGTGCCAGCAGTACAACGGGACAGGGCTACGAGCAGTACTTC
TRBJ1-1 . TRBV11-2 . CASSLQGGSTEAFF TGTGCCAGCAGCTTACAGGGAGGTTCCACTGAAGCTTTCTTT
TRBJ2-5 . TRBV28 . CASSLGRGGRETQYF TGTGCCAGCAGTTTGGGTAGGGGGGGTCGAGAGACCCAGTACTTC
TRBJ1-1 once TRBV18 TRBD1 CASSLGTAEAFF TGTGCCAGCTCGCTGGGGACAGCCGAAGCTTTCTTT
TRBJ1-5 few TRBV6-6 . CASSLEQGSNQPQHF TGTGCCAGCAGCCTAGAACAGGGAAGCAATCAGCCCCAGCATTTT
TRBJ2-2 . TRBV5-1 . CASSLTGGVTGELFF TGCGCCAGCAGCTTGACGGGTGGGGTGACCGGGGAGCTGTTTTTT
TRBJ2-7 . TRBV14 TRBD1 CASSPPGQNSYEQYF TGTGCCAGCAGCCCTCCGGGACAGAACTCCTACGAGCAGTACTTC
TRBJ2-1 . TRBV4-2 . CASSQERTRYNEQFF TGTGCCAGCAGCCAGGAACGAACGCGCTACAATGAGCAGTTCTTC
TRBJ2-3 . TRBV19 TRBD2 CASSIGTSGGPLTDTQYF TGTGCCAGTAGTATCGGGACTAGCGGGGGGCCCCTCACAGATACGCAGTATTTT
TRBJ1-3 . TRBV4-2 TRBD1 CASSKTTGERNTIYF TGTGCCAGCAGCAAAACTACAGGGGAGCGAAACACCATATATTTT
TRBJ1-5 few TRBV7-3 . CASRLLLESSNQPQHF TGTGCCAGCAGACTCCTGTTGGAGAGTAGCAATCAGCCCCAGCATTTT
TRBJ2-3 once TRBV5-4 . CASSLGLTSSDTQYF TGTGCCAGCAGCTTGGGACTAACCTCGAGCGATACGCAGTATTTT
TRBJ2-2 . TRBV6-6 . CASSYVRATAGELFF TGTGCCAGCAGTTATGTCAGGGCCACCGCCGGGGAGCTGTTTTTT
TRBJ2-7 . TRBV27 . CASSLRGLGISYEQYF TGTGCCAGCAGTTTGCGAGGGTTGGGGATCTCCTACGAGCAGTACTTC
TRBJ1-1 . TRBV5-8 . CASTRQGRMNTEAFF TGTGCCAGCACCCGGCAGGGAAGAATGAACACTGAAGCTTTCTTT
TRBJ2-5 . TRBV5-1 . CASSRQSVQETQYF TGCGCCAGCAGCCGGCAGTCGGTACAAGAGACCCAGTACTTC
TRBJ1-1 once TRBV27 . CASCSTVNTEAFF TGTGCCAGCTGTTCCACGGTGAACACTGAAGCTTTCTTT
TRBJ1-2 . TRBV28 . CASLPGGFDYGYTF TGTGCCAGCCTCCCGGGAGGGTTTGACTATGGCTACACCTTC
TRBJ2-2 . TRBV27 . CASSLEGGYSGELFF TGTGCCAGCAGTTTAGAGGGGGGTTACTCCGGGGAGCTGTTTTTT
TRBJ2-2 few TRBV28 . CASRIQGGELFF TGTGCCAGCAGAATACAGGGCGGGGAGCTGTTTTTT
TRBJ1-6 . TRBV4-3 . CASSPSTVSSPLHF TGCGCCAGCAGCCCTTCGACAGTAAGTTCACCCCTCCACTTT
TRBJ2-3 . TRBV29-1 TRBD2 CSVGPPLAGGTDTQYF TGCAGCGTTGGCCCCCCACTAGCGGGAGGCACAGATACGCAGTATTTT
TRBJ2-6 . TRBV5-4 . CASSLGDGAGANVLTF TGTGCCAGCAGCTTGGGGGACGGGGCTGGGGCCAACGTCCTGACTTTC
TRBJ2-7 . TRBV6-1 TRBD1 CASRGTGSEQYF TGTGCCAGCAGGGGGACAGGGAGCGAGCAGTACTTC
TRBJ1-5 once TRBV30 . CAWTSGGGQPQHF TGTGCCTGGACTTCGGGGGGCGGTCAGCCCCAGCATTTT
TRBJ2-5 . TRBV19 . CASSTSASQETQYF .
TRBJ2-3 . TRBV7-9 . CASSLDRGGTDTQYF TGTGCCAGCAGCTTAGACAGAGGGGGGACAGATACGCAGTATTTT